This record looks at one TCR beta chain sequence and its context. This entry belongs to a study of T cell changes during pregnancy in multiple sclerosis. V was pared by 4 bases and J by 0 bases, with 4 bases of the junction left unmatched. The germline gives CDR1 GTSNPN, CDR2 SVGIG (reference sequence). The CDR3 runs to 15 residues. Repertoires were generated with immunoSEQ multiplex PCR, while TCRdb's copy carries only in-frame clones and drops some. The profile shows some 38,000 clones, around 89% of them singletons. The receptor was derived from a female donor with multiple sclerosis, enrolled in a pregnancy study. The V and J genes are TRBV30 and TRBJ2-3, with 10 bases fitting TRBD2. Sample: CD4+ T cells from peripheral blood mononuclear cells, taken in the second trimester of pregnancy. CDR3 coding DNA: TGTGCCTGGACCAAGGGACTAGCGAGCACAGATACGCAGTATTTT. Translating it yields CAWTKGLASTDTQYF.